A selection of T cell receptor beta chains follows, all from one sample in a study of identifying expanded T cells in peripheral blood. Method: immunoSEQ multiplex PCR; TCRdb's copy keeps in-frame clones and lacks some. The sample shows tens of thousands of clones, around 81% of them seen only once. The specimen sequenced was blood. The origin of the receptors is a person between 18 and 69 years old in good health. Both conserved end residues are part of each CDR3. The order of the fields is CDR3 protein, CDR3 DNA, clone size, D gene, V gene, J gene. D genes are given only for firm matches. Clone size is shown for a subset of rows, as once, few, many or a class of expanded clone.

CDR3aa: CASSYNPRGSYNEQFF
CDR3nt: TGTGCCAGCAGTTATAACCCCCGGGGGTCTTACAATGAGCAGTTCTTC
abundance: .
d_gene: .
v_gene: TRBV7-3
j_gene: TRBJ2-1

CDR3aa: CASSPYNEQFF
CDR3nt: TGTGCCAGCAGTCCGTATAATGAGCAGTTCTTC
abundance: .
d_gene: .
v_gene: TRBV6-5
j_gene: TRBJ2-1

CDR3aa: CASSIDLQGGYNEQFF
CDR3nt: TGTGCCAGTAGTATAGATCTCCAGGGTGGTTACAATGAGCAGTTCTTC
abundance: .
d_gene: .
v_gene: TRBV19
j_gene: TRBJ2-1

CDR3aa: CASSLTEGSHTEAFF
CDR3nt: TGCGCCAGCAGCTTGACTGAGGGGTCGCACACTGAAGCTTTCTTT
abundance: .
d_gene: .
v_gene: TRBV5-1
j_gene: TRBJ1-1

CDR3aa: CASSQEFAPGRGNEQFF
CDR3nt: TGCGCCAGCAGCCAAGAATTCGCACCCGGGAGGGGCAATGAGCAGTTCTTC
abundance: .
d_gene: TRBD2
v_gene: TRBV4-3
j_gene: TRBJ2-1

CDR3aa: CASSGWTNTEAFF
CDR3nt: TGTGCCAGCAGTGGTTGGACGAACACTGAAGCTTTCTTT
abundance: few
d_gene: .
v_gene: TRBV25-1
j_gene: TRBJ1-1

CDR3aa: CAWSTPGTSGNRELFF
CDR3nt: TGTGCCTGGAGTACCCCCGGGACTAGCGGGAATCGGGAGCTGTTTTTT
abundance: .
d_gene: TRBD2
v_gene: TRBV30
j_gene: TRBJ2-2

CDR3aa: CASSISLGHEYGYTF
CDR3nt: TGTGCCAGTAGTATCAGTCTGGGGCACGAGTATGGCTACACCTTC
abundance: .
d_gene: .
v_gene: TRBV19
j_gene: TRBJ1-2

CDR3aa: CASSARQGFDEQYF
CDR3nt: TGTGCCAGCTCAGCCCGACAGGGTTTCGACGAGCAGTACTTC
abundance: .
d_gene: TRBD1
v_gene: TRBV18
j_gene: TRBJ2-7

CDR3aa: CASSFTLRGEAFF
CDR3nt: TGTGCCAGCAGCTTTACCTTAAGGGGTGAAGCTTTCTTT
abundance: .
d_gene: .
v_gene: TRBV7-8
j_gene: TRBJ1-1

CDR3aa: CASSPGRTPNTGELFF
CDR3nt: TGTGCCAGCAGCCCCGGAAGGACACCGAACACCGGGGAGCTGTTTTTT
abundance: few
d_gene: .
v_gene: TRBV5-4
j_gene: TRBJ2-2

CDR3aa: CASSWRGEAFF
CDR3nt: TGTGCCAGCAGCTGGAGAGGTGAAGCTTTCTTT
abundance: .
d_gene: .
v_gene: TRBV5-5
j_gene: TRBJ1-1

CDR3aa: CASSLRLAGATDTQYF
CDR3nt: TGTGCCAGCAGCCTTCGACTAGCGGGGGCCACAGATACGCAGTATTTT
abundance: .
d_gene: TRBD2
v_gene: TRBV7-2
j_gene: TRBJ2-3

CDR3aa: CASSSGTNSPLHF
CDR3nt: TGTGCCAGCTCATCCGGGACCAATTCACCCCTCCACTTT
abundance: few
d_gene: .
v_gene: TRBV18
j_gene: TRBJ1-6

CDR3aa: CASSLIVGYTF
CDR3nt: TGTGCCAGCAGCTTAATAGTTGGCTACACCTTC
abundance: .
d_gene: .
v_gene: TRBV7-9
j_gene: TRBJ1-2

CDR3aa: CASGSLAGGEQYF
CDR3nt: TGTGCTAGTGGTTCCTTAGCGGGAGGCGAGCAGTACTTC
abundance: few
d_gene: TRBD2
v_gene: TRBV12-5
j_gene: TRBJ2-7

CDR3aa: CASSLVSGNHEQYF
CDR3nt: TGTGCCAGCAGTCTTGTTAGCGGGAACCACGAGCAGTACTTC
abundance: .
d_gene: TRBD2
v_gene: TRBV28
j_gene: TRBJ2-7

CDR3aa: CASRKKFRDSAYEQYF
CDR3nt: TGTGCCAGCAGAAAAAAATTTCGTGACAGCGCCTACGAGCAGTACTTC
abundance: few
d_gene: .
v_gene: TRBV5-5
j_gene: TRBJ2-7

CDR3aa: CASSVTGEGEQFF
CDR3nt: TGTGCCAGCAGCGTAACAGGGGAGGGTGAGCAGTTCTTC
abundance: .
d_gene: .
v_gene: TRBV7-2
j_gene: TRBJ2-1

CDR3aa: CASSLVGMNYGYTF
CDR3nt: TGTGCCAGCAGCTTAGTGGGAATGAACTATGGCTACACCTTC
abundance: .
d_gene: .
v_gene: TRBV5-4
j_gene: TRBJ1-2

CDR3aa: CASSGRQGRGREEQFF
CDR3nt: TGTGCCAGCAGTGGTAGACAGGGTCGCGGTCGGGAGGAGCAGTTCTTC
abundance: .
d_gene: .
v_gene: TRBV6-1
j_gene: TRBJ2-1

CDR3aa: CSVEPGRAADNQPQHF
CDR3nt: TGCAGCGTTGAACCGGGTAGGGCAGCTGACAATCAGCCCCAGCATTTT
abundance: .
d_gene: .
v_gene: TRBV29-1
j_gene: TRBJ1-5

CDR3aa: CASSSRGRSADTQYF
CDR3nt: TGTGCCAGCAGCTCCCGGGGCCGATCCGCAGATACGCAGTATTTT
abundance: .
d_gene: .
v_gene: TRBV2
j_gene: TRBJ2-3

CDR3aa: CASSYSGHGQETQYF
CDR3nt: TGTGCCAGCAGTTATTCGGGACATGGACAAGAGACCCAGTACTTC
abundance: .
d_gene: .
v_gene: TRBV6-5
j_gene: TRBJ2-5

CDR3aa: CASSFDRGNTEAFF
CDR3nt: TGTGCCAGCAGTTTCGACAGAGGGAACACTGAAGCTTTCTTT
abundance: .
d_gene: .
v_gene: TRBV28
j_gene: TRBJ1-1

CDR3aa: CASSSYRAQPQHF
CDR3nt: TGTGCCAGCAGCTCCTACAGGGCACAGCCCCAGCATTTT
abundance: few
d_gene: .
v_gene: TRBV7-2
j_gene: TRBJ1-5

CDR3aa: CASSETRRAVEQYF
CDR3nt: TGTGCCAGCAGTGAAACTCGGCGGGCGGTCGAGCAGTACTTC
abundance: .
d_gene: .
v_gene: TRBV6-1
j_gene: TRBJ2-7

CDR3aa: CSARLYEQYF
CDR3nt: TGCAGTGCGCGACTTTACGAGCAGTACTTC
abundance: .
d_gene: .
v_gene: TRBV20-1
j_gene: TRBJ2-7

CDR3aa: CASSTRVSHGYTF
CDR3nt: TGTGCCAGCAGTACACGGGTAAGCCATGGCTACACCTTC
abundance: .
d_gene: .
v_gene: TRBV6-1
j_gene: TRBJ1-2

CDR3aa: CAWSVLPTSGKFYEQYF
CDR3nt: TGTGCCTGGAGTGTACTTCCCACTAGCGGGAAATTCTACGAGCAGTACTTC
abundance: few
d_gene: TRBD2
v_gene: TRBV30
j_gene: TRBJ2-7

CDR3aa: CASSQGTGGGSNTF
CDR3nt: TGCGCCAGCAGCCAAGGGACGGGGGGTGGGTCGAACACCTTC
abundance: .
d_gene: .
v_gene: TRBV4-1
j_gene: TRBJ1-2

CDR3aa: CASSLAGVDNQPQHF
CDR3nt: TGTGCCAGCAGCTTGGCCGGGGTTGACAATCAGCCCCAGCATTTT
abundance: .
d_gene: .
v_gene: TRBV5-4
j_gene: TRBJ1-5

CDR3aa: CATLPPGRMNTEAFF
CDR3nt: TGTGCCACCCTGCCCCCGGGGCGGATGAACACTGAAGCTTTCTTT
abundance: once
d_gene: .
v_gene: TRBV19
j_gene: TRBJ1-1

CDR3aa: CASSLSDSRGEGYTF
CDR3nt: TGTGCCAGCAGCTTATCCGACAGCCGGGGGGAGGGCTACACCTTC
abundance: .
d_gene: .
v_gene: TRBV13
j_gene: TRBJ1-2

CDR3aa: CASRSRGNTEAFF
CDR3nt: TGTGCCAGCAGGTCCAGGGGGAACACTGAAGCTTTCTTT
abundance: .
d_gene: .
v_gene: TRBV6-1
j_gene: TRBJ1-1

CDR3aa: CASRGNTGELFF
CDR3nt: TGTGCCAGCAGAGGGAACACCGGGGAGCTGTTTTTT
abundance: few
d_gene: .
v_gene: TRBV25-1
j_gene: TRBJ2-2

CDR3aa: CASRGQGAVGYTF
CDR3nt: TGTGCCAGCAGAGGACAGGGGGCGGTGGGCTACACCTTC
abundance: .
d_gene: TRBD1
v_gene: TRBV2
j_gene: TRBJ1-2

CDR3aa: CSVRTSGGSDTQYF
CDR3nt: TGCAGCGTCAGGACTAGCGGGGGATCAGATACGCAGTATTTT
abundance: once
d_gene: TRBD2
v_gene: TRBV29-1
j_gene: TRBJ2-3

CDR3aa: CASSPRQGMNTEAFF
CDR3nt: TGTGCCAGCTCCCCTAGACAGGGCATGAACACTGAAGCTTTCTTT
abundance: .
d_gene: TRBD1
v_gene: TRBV18
j_gene: TRBJ1-1

CDR3aa: CASSPGGNQPQHF
CDR3nt: TGCGCCAGCAGCCCGGGTGGCAATCAGCCCCAGCATTTT
abundance: once
d_gene: .
v_gene: TRBV5-1
j_gene: TRBJ1-5

CDR3aa: CAWSAGLAGGEQFF
CDR3nt: TGTGCCTGGAGCGCCGGACTAGCGGGAGGGGAGCAGTTCTTC
abundance: .
d_gene: TRBD2
v_gene: TRBV30
j_gene: TRBJ2-1

CDR3aa: CSVEIPGQGNTGELFF
CDR3nt: TGCAGCGTTGAAATACCAGGACAGGGTAACACCGGGGAGCTGTTTTTT
abundance: .
d_gene: TRBD1
v_gene: TRBV29-1
j_gene: TRBJ2-2

CDR3aa: CASSPPNPHENTEAFF
CDR3nt: TGTGCCAGCTCACCACCGAACCCCCATGAAAACACTGAAGCTTTCTTT
abundance: .
d_gene: .
v_gene: TRBV18
j_gene: TRBJ1-1

CDR3aa: CASSSRGLAGGAGNNEQFF
CDR3nt: TGTGCCAGCAGCTCGCGGGGACTAGCGGGGGGAGCGGGAAACAATGAGCAGTTCTTC
abundance: .
d_gene: TRBD2
v_gene: TRBV5-5
j_gene: TRBJ2-1

CDR3aa: CAWASGGAGPNSPLHF
CDR3nt: TGTGCCTGGGCTTCGGGAGGGGCAGGGCCCAATTCACCCCTCCACTTT
abundance: .
d_gene: .
v_gene: TRBV30
j_gene: TRBJ1-6

CDR3aa: CASSLDRGGTDTQYF
CDR3nt: TGTGCCAGCAGCCTGGACAGGGGGGGCACAGATACGCAGTATTTT
abundance: .
d_gene: TRBD1
v_gene: TRBV2
j_gene: TRBJ2-3

CDR3aa: CASAMVSNEQFF
CDR3nt: TGTGCCAGCGCCATGGTAAGCAATGAGCAGTTCTTC
abundance: .
d_gene: .
v_gene: TRBV11-3
j_gene: TRBJ2-1

CDR3aa: CASSYDRDSGNTIYF
CDR3nt: TGTGCCAGCAGCTACGACAGGGACTCTGGAAACACCATATATTTT
abundance: few
d_gene: TRBD1
v_gene: TRBV2
j_gene: TRBJ1-3

CDR3aa: CASSQVRAGGETQYF
CDR3nt: TGCGCCAGCAGCCAAGTTAGGGCGGGGGGCGAGACCCAGTACTTC
abundance: .
d_gene: TRBD2
v_gene: TRBV4-1
j_gene: TRBJ2-5

CDR3aa: CASTPGQVPYEQYF
CDR3nt: TGTGCCAGCACCCCCGGACAAGTTCCCTACGAGCAGTACTTC
abundance: .
d_gene: .
v_gene: TRBV6-6
j_gene: TRBJ2-7

CDR3aa: CASSLDLAGETQYF
CDR3nt: TGTGCCAGCAGCTTAGACTTGGCCGGCGAGACCCAGTACTTC
abundance: .
d_gene: .
v_gene: TRBV9
j_gene: TRBJ2-5

CDR3aa: CASSPGVNNEKLFF
CDR3nt: TGCGCCAGCAGCCCGGGCGTTAATAATGAAAAACTGTTTTTT
abundance: once
d_gene: .
v_gene: TRBV5-1
j_gene: TRBJ1-4

CDR3aa: CASSLTGSTDTQYF
CDR3nt: TGTGCCAGCAGTTTAACAGGCAGCACAGATACGCAGTATTTT
abundance: few
d_gene: .
v_gene: TRBV27
j_gene: TRBJ2-3